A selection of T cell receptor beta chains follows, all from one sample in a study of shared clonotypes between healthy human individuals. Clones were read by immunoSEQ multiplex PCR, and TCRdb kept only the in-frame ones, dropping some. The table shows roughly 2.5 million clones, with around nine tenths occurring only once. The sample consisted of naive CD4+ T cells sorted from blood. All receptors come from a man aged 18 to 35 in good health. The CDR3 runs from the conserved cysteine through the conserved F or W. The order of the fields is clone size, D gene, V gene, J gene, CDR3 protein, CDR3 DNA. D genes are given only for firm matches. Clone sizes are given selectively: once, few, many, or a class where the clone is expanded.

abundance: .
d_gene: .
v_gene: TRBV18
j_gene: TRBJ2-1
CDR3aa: CASSPQRMLPYNEQFF
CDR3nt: TGTGCCAGCTCACCACAAAGAATGCTTCCCTACAATGAGCAGTTCTTC

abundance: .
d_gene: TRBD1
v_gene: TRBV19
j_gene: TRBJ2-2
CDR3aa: CASSKGQGVAGELFF
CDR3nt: TGTGCCAGTAGTAAGGGACAGGGAGTCGCGGGGGAGCTGTTTTTT

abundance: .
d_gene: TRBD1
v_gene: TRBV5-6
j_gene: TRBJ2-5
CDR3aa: CASSVTGGGETQYF
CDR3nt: TGTGCCAGCAGCGTGACAGGGGGAGGAGAGACCCAGTACTTC

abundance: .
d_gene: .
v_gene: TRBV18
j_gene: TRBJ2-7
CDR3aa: CASSPSRTGLLYEQYF
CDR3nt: TGTGCCAGCTCACCCTCTCGGACAGGACTACTCTACGAGCAGTACTTC

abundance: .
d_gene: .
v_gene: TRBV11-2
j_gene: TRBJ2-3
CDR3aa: CASSPGAVTDTQYF
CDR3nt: TGTGCCAGCAGCCCGGGCGCGGTCACAGATACGCAGTATTTT

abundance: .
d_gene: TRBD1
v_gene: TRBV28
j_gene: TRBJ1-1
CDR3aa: CASSLSQGAREAFF
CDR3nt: TGTGCCAGCAGTTTATCCCAGGGGGCTCGTGAAGCTTTCTTT

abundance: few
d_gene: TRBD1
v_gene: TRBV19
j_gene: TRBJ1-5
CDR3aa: CASSIPGQVGDQPQHF
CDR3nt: TGTGCCAGTAGTATACCAGGACAGGTCGGCGATCAGCCCCAGCATTTT

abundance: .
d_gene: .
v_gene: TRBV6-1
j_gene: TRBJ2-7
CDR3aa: CASSAPGLRSSYEQYF
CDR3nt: TGTGCCAGCAGTGCCCCGGGACTCAGGAGCTCCTACGAGCAGTACTTC

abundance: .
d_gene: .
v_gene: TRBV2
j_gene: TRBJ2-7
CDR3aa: CASRDLGGNYEQYF
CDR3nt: TGTGCCAGCAGAGACCTAGGGGGTAACTACGAGCAGTACTTC

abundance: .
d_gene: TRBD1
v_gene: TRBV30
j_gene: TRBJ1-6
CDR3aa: CAWTEGQGGSPLHF
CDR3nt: TGTGCCTGGACCGAAGGACAGGGAGGATCACCCCTCCACTTT

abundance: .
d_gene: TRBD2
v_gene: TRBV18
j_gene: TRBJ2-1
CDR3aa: CASSPPYLAGYFNEQFF
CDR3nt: TGTGCCAGCTCACCACCGTATCTAGCGGGATATTTCAATGAGCAGTTCTTC

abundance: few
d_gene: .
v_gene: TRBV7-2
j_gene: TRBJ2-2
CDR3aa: CASRVAGRTGELFF
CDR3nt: TGTGCCAGCAGAGTGGCGGGTCGCACCGGGGAGCTGTTTTTT

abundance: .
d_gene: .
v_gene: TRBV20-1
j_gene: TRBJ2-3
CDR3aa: CSARGEDTQYF
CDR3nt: TGCAGTGCTAGAGGAGAAGATACGCAGTATTTT

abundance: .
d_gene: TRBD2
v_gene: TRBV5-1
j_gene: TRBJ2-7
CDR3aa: CASSPGTSGRHYEQYF
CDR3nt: TGCGCCAGCAGCCCGGGGACTAGCGGCAGGCACTACGAGCAGTACTTC

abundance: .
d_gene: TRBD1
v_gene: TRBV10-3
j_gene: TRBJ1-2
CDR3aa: CAIRPTGAANYGYTF
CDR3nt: TGTGCCATCAGACCCACAGGGGCAGCTAACTATGGCTACACCTTC

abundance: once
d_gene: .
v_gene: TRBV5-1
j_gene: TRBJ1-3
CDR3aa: CASSLAGVRLGNTIYF
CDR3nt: TGCGCCAGCAGCTTGGCCGGGGTCAGGCTCGGAAACACCATATATTTT

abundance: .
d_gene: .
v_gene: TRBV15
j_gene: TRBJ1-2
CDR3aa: CATREGGRVYGYTF
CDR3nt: TGTGCCACCAGGGAGGGGGGCAGGGTCTATGGCTACACCTTC

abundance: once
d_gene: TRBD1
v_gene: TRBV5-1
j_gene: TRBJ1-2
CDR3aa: CASSFYTGAYGYTF
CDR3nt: TGCGCCAGCAGCTTTTATACAGGGGCCTATGGCTACACCTTC

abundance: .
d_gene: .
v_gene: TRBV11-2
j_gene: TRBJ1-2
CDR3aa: CASSRDRPGAYGYTF
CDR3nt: TGTGCCAGCAGCCGTGACAGGCCGGGAGCCTATGGCTACACCTTC

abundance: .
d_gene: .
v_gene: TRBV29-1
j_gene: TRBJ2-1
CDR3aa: CSVDTGEGEQFF
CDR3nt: TGCAGCGTTGACACCGGAGAAGGGGAGCAGTTCTTC

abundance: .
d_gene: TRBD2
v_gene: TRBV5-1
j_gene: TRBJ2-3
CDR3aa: CASSLLAGESHF
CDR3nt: TGCGCCAGCAGCTTGTTGGCGGGGGAGTCACATTTT

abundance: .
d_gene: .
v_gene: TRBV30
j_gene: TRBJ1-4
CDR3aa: CAWRGAPGAPNEKLFF
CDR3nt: TGTGCCTGGAGAGGGGCCCCTGGTGCTCCTAATGAAAAACTGTTTTTT